The next 27 T cell receptor beta chains were all read from a single sample in a study of shared clonotypes between healthy human individuals. The protocol was immunoSEQ multiplex PCR, while the TCRdb copy is restricted to in-frame clones and leaves out a portion. The sample holds hundreds of thousands of clones, approximately 71% seen once. Sequenced input: PBMCs. Every receptor here comes from a woman between 35 and 50 years old in good health. Some clones in this sample may be carry-over from other donors' samples.

This clone has a handful of counts. CDR3 DNA sequence: TGCGCCAGCAGCTTAGCGGGAGGGCCAGCAGATACGCAGTATTTT. Amino acid sequence: CASSLAGGPADTQYF. The chain couples TRBV5-1 to TRBJ2-3; 10 bases are shared with TRBD2. Trimming at V came to 2 bases and at J to 4 bases, leaving 4 bases not matched to a gene. Germline V gene data show CDR1 as SGHRS and CDR2 as YFSETQ. This CDR3 contains 15 residues.

The chain carries TRBV7-2 and TRBJ2-3; D gene unclear. The CDR3 runs 12 residues. Trimming left V 3 bases short and J 0 bases short, with 1 base between. Germline CDR1 SGHTA, CDR2 FQGNSA. The CDR3 region is CASSFSTDTQYF. The CDR3 region has the DNA TGTGCCAGCAGCTTCAGCACAGATACGCAGTATTTT.

In regard to this clone: Only one base separates this from a far larger clonotype, so it likely reflects a read error. Other DNA sequences of this sample code for an identical CDR3. This chain links TRBV30 with TRBJ2-7; D not certain. This CDR3 is built from 15 residues. The V and J ends lost 7 bases and 2 bases respectively, with 21 bases between them. Germline lookup yields CDR1 GTSNPN and CDR2 SVGIG (reference sequence). For the CDR3, the DNA is TGTGCCTTAGCCTTGGACCAGATAGTGACCTACGAGCAGTACTTC. This codes for CALALDQIVTYEQYF.

The chain joins TRBV19 to TRBJ2-7, with D tentatively TRBD2 (6 bases). Trimming pared 6 bases from V and 0 bases from J, leaving 12 bases between. The CDR3 length is 14 residues. Germline V CDR1 and CDR2: LNHDA, SQIVND (reference sequence). Written as DNA, the CDR3 is TGTGCCAGTAGACCGGGCGGGAACTCCTACGAGCAGTACTTC. Protein product: CASRPGGNSYEQYF.

V usage is TRBV27 and J usage is TRBJ2-7; 14 bases line up with TRBD2. J was trimmed by 2 bases and V by 6 bases; bases with no gene match: 6. The CDR3 loop spans 16 amino acids. The germline V gene has CDR1 MNHEY and CDR2 SMNVEV (reference sequence). CDR3 bases: TGTGCCAGCAGGGGGACTAGCGGGAGTTGGACCTACGAGCAGTACTTC. Its translation is CASRGTSGSWTYEQYF.

The rearrangement links TRBV18 to TRBJ1-2, with 8 positions matching TRBD1. J gave up 7 bases and V 5 bases, and 9 bases lay outside the gene matches. The CDR3 is 14 amino acids. CDR1 is KGHSH and CDR2 is LQKENI in the germline V gene. The CDR3 region is CASSKGQDLGGYTF. The CDR3 nucleotides are TGTGCCAGCTCAAAGGGACAGGACCTCGGTGGCTACACCTTC.

J is TRBJ1-5 and V is TRBV5-4; TRBD1 matches at 8 bases. Germline-derived CDR1 and CDR2 are SGHNT and YYREEE (reference sequence). The V and J ends lost 0 bases and 4 bases, in that order; junction bases with no gene match: 3. The CDR3 consists of 15 residues. The chain's CDR3 is CASSLDRGNNQPQHF. The CDR3 coding sequence is TGTGCCAGCAGCTTGGACAGGGGGAATAATCAGCCCCAGCATTTT.

To note about this clone: A far larger clone is one base from this, pointing to a likely read error. The genes are TRBV7-9 and TRBJ1-5; possibly TRBD1 for D (5 bases). Looked up from germline, CDR1 is SEHNR and CDR2 is FQNEAQ (reference sequence). The CDR3 totals 13 residues. The V end lost 5 bases, the J end lost 6 bases, and 11 bases lay between the germline ends. DNA for the CDR3: TGTGCCAGCAGCCGAGGGGCGAGTCAGCCCCAGCATTTT. Its translation: CASSRGASQPQHF.

This sequence joins TRBV28 and TRBJ2-7; a possible D gene is TRBD1 (6 bases). CDR1 and CDR2 from the germline V gene are MDHEN and SYDVKM. With 4 bases removed from V and 1 base from J, the gap between germline ends came to 11 bases. The CDR3 length is 14 residues. The CDR3 sequence: CASSSGTLSYEQYF. In nucleotides, the CDR3 is TGTGCCAGCAGTTCCGGGACACTGTCCTACGAGCAGTACTTC.

V and J are TRBV6-1 and TRBJ1-4, with D hard to call. The V end lost 2 bases, the J end lost 8 bases, and 12 bases lay between the germline ends. The CDR3 has 14 residues. CDR1 is MNHNS, CDR2 SASEGT, per germline. The CDR3 DNA is TGTGCCAGCAGTGAATCCGGCATGAGAGAAAAACTGTTTTTT. As protein: CASSESGMREKLFF.

In its sample, this clone was seen many times. The sample contains more than one DNA sequence encoding this CDR3. This chain links TRBV9 with TRBJ2-5; 8 bases fit TRBD2. Germline CDR1 and CDR2: SGDLS and YYNGEE. Trimming at V came to 5 bases and at J to 0 bases, leaving 6 bases not matched to a gene. The CDR3 totals 15 residues. The CDR3 is CASSPGGGYQETQYF. DNA for the CDR3: TGTGCCAGCAGTCCCGGGGGGGGTTACCAAGAGACCCAGTACTTC.

Concerning this clone itself: This sequence is one base from a far larger clone and is likely a read error. No conserved phenylalanine or tryptophan is present at the end of the CDR3, so a read error is the likely explanation. V usage is TRBV7-3 and J usage is TRBJ1-6; the match to TRBD1 covers 7 bases. The germline V gene encodes CDR1 SGHTA and CDR2 FQGTGA. The CDR3 is 13 residues long. V gave up 5 bases and J gave up 7 bases; unmatched junction bases: 2. The CDR3 coding sequence is TGTGCCAGCAGCACGGGACAGAATTCACCCCTCCACCTT. As protein: CASSTGQNSPLHL.

V and J are TRBV20-1 and TRBJ1-1; D is ambiguous. V was cut by 4 bases and J by 5 bases, with 8 bases left in between. The germline V gene encodes CDR1 DFQATT and CDR2 SNEGSKA (reference sequence). The CDR3 covers 11 residues. In DNA, the CDR3 is TGCAGTGCTAACGGGGTTACTGAAGCTTTCTTT. Protein: CSANGVTEAFF.

For this clone: A much larger clone lies a single base off, so this may be a read error. The V call is TRBV4-1, the J call TRBJ2-2, with 9 nucleotides matching TRBD1. This CDR3 has 16 amino acids. Looked up from germline, CDR1 is MGHRA and CDR2 is YSYEKL. Unmatched junction bases numbered 6, after V lost 4 bases and J lost 3 bases. In DNA form, the CDR3 reads TGCGCCAGCAGCCGAGACAGGGGGGGCTACACCGGGGAGCTGTTTTTT. This codes for CASSRDRGGYTGELFF.

As to this clone: The likely explanation is a read error, given a far larger clone one base away. This sequence joins TRBV6-5 and TRBJ2-7; a possible D gene is TRBD1 (6 bases). The CDR3 spans 12 residues. In germline, CDR1 is MNHEY, CDR2 SVGAGI. The CDR3 protein is CASRRTDYERYF. CDR3 DNA: TGTGCCAGCAGGAGGACAGATTACGAGCGGTACTTC.

The chain uses TRBV11-2 and TRBJ2-7, with unresolved D. This CDR3 spans 13 amino acids. CDR1 and CDR2 from the germline V gene are SGHAT and FQNNGV. The germline V and J ends were trimmed by 5 bases and 7 bases, with 15 bases remaining between them. The CDR3 is CASSPRWGWEQYF. CDR3 nucleotide sequence: TGTGCCAGCAGCCCCAGGTGGGGTTGGGAGCAGTACTTC.

The genes are TRBV14 and TRBJ2-7; no definite D call. Trimming took off 4 bases at V and 6 bases at J, with 16 bases between the two ends. CDR3 length: 14 amino acids. The germline V gene encodes CDR1 SGHDN and CDR2 FVKESK. The CDR3 region has the DNA TGTGCCAGCAGCCCACAAGGAGAACTGAGCGAGCAGTACTTC. This sequence encodes CASSPQGELSEQYF.

This clone was counted a few times. This sequence joins TRBV9 and TRBJ2-2; D unclear. V was trimmed by 5 bases and J by 0 bases, leaving 5 bases between them. This CDR3 has 13 amino acids. Germline V lookup: CDR1 SGDLS, CDR2 YYNGEE. CDR3 DNA sequence: TGTGCCAGCAGTCGATCGAACACCGGGGAGCTGTTTTTT. Translated, it gives CASSRSNTGELFF.

This clone was detected only once. A single base is all that separates this from a far larger clone, so a read error is likely. V gene TRBV28 combines with J gene TRBJ2-7; TRBD1 or TRBD2 may be the D gene (5 bases each). The length of the CDR3 is 14 residues. Germline V gene sequence: CDR1 MDHEN, CDR2 SYDVKM. Here the CDR3 DNA reads TGTGCCAGCAGAACCGGGACCACTTCCTACGAGCAGCACTTC. Residues: CASRTGTTSYEQHF. The variable domain in full, completed from reference TRBV28 and TRBJ2-7, reads DVKVTQSSRYLVKRTGEKVFLECVQDMDHENMFWYRQDPGLGLRLIYFSYDVKMKEKGDIPEGYSVSREKKERFSLILESASTNQTSMYLCASRTGTTSYEQHFGPGTRLTVT.

The V and J genes are TRBV6-1 and TRBJ1-2; D is uncertain. The CDR3 sequence is 13 residues long. Germline V lookup: CDR1 MNHNS, CDR2 SASEGT. V shed 6 bases and J shed 3 bases, with 11 bases lying between them. CDR3 sequence: CASSPTKDYGYTF. The CDR3 nucleotides read TGTGCCAGCAGCCCTACTAAGGACTATGGCTACACCTTC.

The chain combines TRBV28 with TRBJ2-2, with TRBD2 matching 9 bases. The V gene's germline CDR1 is MDHEN and CDR2 SYDVKM. The V segment lost 6 bases and the J segment 6 bases; nucleotides outside the gene matches: 14. The CDR3 consists of 17 residues. The CDR3 is CASSSGGLAGEAGELFF. The DNA for the CDR3 is TGTGCCAGCAGCAGCGGAGGTTTAGCGGGAGAGGCCGGGGAGCTGTTTTTT.

This chain links TRBV27 with TRBJ1-2; D is unresolved. The length of the CDR3 is 13 residues. V shed 0 bases and J shed 7 bases, with 9 bases lying between them. The germline gives CDR1 MNHEY, CDR2 SMNVEV (reference sequence). The CDR3 DNA reads as TGTGCCAGCAGTTTATCGAGGTTTGGTGGCTACACCTTC. Translating it yields CASSLSRFGGYTF.

V usage is TRBV30 and J usage is TRBJ1-5; 9 nucleotides line up with TRBD1. The germline CDR1 and CDR2 sequences are GTSNPN and SVGIG (reference sequence). The CDR3 has 13 residues. V was clipped by 8 bases and J by 7 bases; unmatched bases: 9. Written as DNA, the CDR3 is TGTGCCCGAATACAGGGGGCTCGGCAGCCCCAGCATTTT. The encoded protein is CARIQGARQPQHF.

This clone has more than one count but fewer than ten. The CDR3 loop is CASSQGVAGGGDTQYF. CDR3 sequence (DNA): TGTGCCAGCAGCCAAGGGGTAGCGGGAGGCGGCGATACGCAGTATTTT. The rearrangement uses TRBV4-2 and TRBJ2-3; 10 nucleotides match TRBD2. Germline CDR1 is LGHNA and CDR2 is YNFKEQ. The CDR3 length is 16 residues. V gave up 1 base and J gave up 6 bases; unmatched junction bases: 7.

The V gene is TRBV29-1, the J gene TRBJ2-2, with D perhaps TRBD1 or TRBD2 (7 bases each). Per germline, CDR1 SQVTM and CDR2 ANQGSEA. This CDR3 has 13 amino acids. Trimming took off 7 bases at V and 4 bases at J, with 13 bases between the two ends. The CDR3 spells CSGDREGTGELFF. The CDR3 bases are TGCAGCGGTGACAGGGAGGGCACCGGGGAGCTGTTTTTT.

This chain joins TRBV11-1 and TRBJ1-2; D call uncertain. The germline V gene encodes CDR1 SGHAT and CDR2 FQDESV (reference sequence). The CDR3 length is 14 residues. Between the trimmed V and J ends, which lost 2 bases and 7 bases, there was a span of 14 bases. In DNA, the CDR3 is TGTGCCAGCAGCTTACGTCGGGGTGGAGGTGGCTACACCTTC. Its protein is CASSLRRGGGGYTF.

The chain recombines TRBV27 with TRBJ1-1; the D gene is possibly TRBD1 (5 bases). Germline CDR1 is MNHEY and CDR2 is SMNVEV (reference sequence). CDR3 length: 15 amino acids. V was trimmed by 4 bases and J by 0 bases, leaving 12 bases between them. The CDR3 sequence: CASSSWGGMNTEAFF. CDR3 bases: TGTGCCAGCAGTTCTTGGGGGGGAATGAACACTGAAGCTTTCTTT.